Sequencing of this TCR beta chain was carried out in a study of T cell responses to AZD1222 COVID-19 vaccine. Whole-study results and caveats: Donor demographics were predominantly white British with a female majority; clonal diversity may be underestimated.

The CDR3 loop spans 14 amino acids. In germline, CDR1 is MNHEY, CDR2 SMNVEV (reference sequence). Trimming at V came to 3 bases and at J to 6 bases, leaving 7 bases not matched to a gene. Data came from immunoSEQ multiplex PCR; TCRdb stores just in-frame clones and leaves some out. The sample holds some 100,000 clones, 86% seen once. This clone was counted a single time. Its specificity is unknown. Sequenced material: peripheral blood, taken on day 0 of AZD1222 vaccination. The sequence was obtained from an adult in good health. The chain has TRBV27 and TRBJ1-2; TRBD1 agrees at 7 bases. CDR3 in amino acids: CASSFRTGADGYTF. CDR3 sequence (DNA): TGTGCCAGCAGTTTCCGGACAGGAGCTGATGGCTACACCTTC.